This T cell receptor beta chain came from a study of T cell repertoires in cytomegalovirus infection. Study-level background: Carrying CMV and the relevant HLA type showed in public TCR beta signatures.

In TCRdb, the reads were re-called with MiXCR into one record per CDR3 protein. This table has 150,000 to 190,000 distinct CDR3 sequences, about 20% appearing once. In the case of this clonotype: The antigen remains unidentified.

This CDR3 is built from 14 residues. Germline CDR1 is SEHNR and CDR2 is FQNEAQ (reference sequence). Trimming removed 1 base from V and 8 bases from J; junction bases left unmatched: 5. Findings of the study overall: Cumulative public TCR beta family frequency identified carriers of CMV plus the relevant HLA. What dominated the ex vivo response were HLA-C-restricted CMV-specific TCR beta clonotypes.

This rearrangement joins TRBV7-9 to TRBJ1-2; 9 bases fit TRBD1. This TCR was sampled from a human donor in good health (CMV status not recorded). Some clones in this sample may be carry-over from other donors' samples. The sequencing sample was made of PBMCs. CDR3 amino acids: CASSLVQGARGYTF. Here the CDR3 DNA reads TGTGCCAGCAGCTTAGTACAGGGGGCGCGAGGCTACACCTTC. Full variable domain (missing parts from reference TRBV7-9 and TRBJ1-2): DTGVSQNPRHKITKRGQNVTFRCDPISEHNRLYWYRQTLGQGPEFLTYFQNEAQLEKSRLLSDRFSAERPKGSFSTLEIQRTEQGDSAMYLCASSLVQGARGYTFGSGTRLTVV.